This T cell receptor beta chain was identified during a study of identical twins. The trim removed 4 bases at V and 3 bases at J, leaving 7 bases unmatched. CDR3 length: 16 residues. The germline V gene encodes CDR1 SGHRS and CDR2 YFSETQ. As for this clonotype: What it binds is unknown.

One entry per CDR3 protein results from TCRdb running MiXCR on the 5' RACE reads. The sample lists roughly 750,000 distinct CDR3 sequences, 21% seen once, with 4.3% in the top ten. Study-wide points: Excess sharing between twins was weaker in beta out-of-frame sequences.

The sample was also linked to a second study, of T cells expressing NK-cell markers. This second study says: Sequencing covered eight donors, seven HCMV-seropositive and one seronegative.

This rearrangement joins TRBV5-1 to TRBJ2-2; 9 bases match TRBD1. Material for sequencing was PBMCs. This clonotype originated in a woman aged 18-29 years in good health. CDR3 DNA sequence: TGCGCCAGCAGCCTTACAGGGGGCGCGGACACCGGGGAGCTGTTTTTT. Translating gives CASSLTGGADTGELFF.